This TCR beta chain derives from a study of blood T cell repertoires in COVID-19. V was pared by 7 bases and J by 2 bases, with 11 bases between. The CDR3 extends over 13 amino acids. Germline CDR1 and CDR2: MDHEN and SYDVKM. As originally analysed: Estimates of nucleated cell counts were drawn from the amplification of reference gene primers. TCRdb's copy holds only in-frame clones and misses some; the assay was immunoSEQ multiplex PCR. D and trimming were read from the DNA, whereas the V and J calls and clone size are those reported in that table. Of tens of thousands of clones in the sample, approximately 86% were seen once.

V gene TRBV28 combines with J gene TRBJ2-5, with D possibly being TRBD1 (7 bases). This TCR came from a man in his sixties with acute or convalescent COVID-19. The sequencing sample was made of peripheral blood. CDR3 loop: CASNQGGQETQYF. For the CDR3, the DNA is TGTGCCAGCAACCAGGGGGGACAAGAGACCCAGTACTTC.